Listed below are T cell receptor beta chains from one sample, sequenced in a study of cytomegalovirus exposure and HLA in healthy donors. Here immunoSEQ multiplex PCR was the method, and the copy in TCRdb shows in-frame clones only, minus some. Of 170,000 or so clones listed, about four fifths are singletons. Sequencing used PBMCs. The receptors were sampled from a young woman in good health and CMV-seropositive. CDR3s include the opening cysteine and the closing phenylalanine or tryptophan. D genes are given only for firm matches. Size is omitted from some rows. Given values are once, few, many or a class for expanded clones.

J gene,V gene,clone size,D gene,CDR3 DNA,CDR3 protein
TRBJ1-6,TRBV19,-,-,TGTGCCAGTAGACCCGAAGATCGGGGGAATTCACCCCTCCACTTT,CASRPEDRGNSPLHF
TRBJ1-2,TRBV7-6,-,-,TGTGCCAGCAGTTCCCCAGAGGGCTATGGCTACACCTTC,CASSSPEGYGYTF
TRBJ1-1,TRBV7-9,-,-,TGTGCCAGCAGCTTGTCAGGGGAGTTTGGAGCTTTCTTT,CASSLSGEFGAFF
TRBJ2-6,TRBV9,-,TRBD1,TGTGCCAGCAGCGAACAGGGGGCTGGGGCCAACGTCCTGACTTTC,CASSEQGAGANVLTF
TRBJ2-7,TRBV5-6,-,-,TGTGCCAGCAGCGGGGGCTCCCTCCCTATCGAGCAGTACTTC,CASSGGSLPIEQYF
TRBJ1-2,TRBV2,few,-,TGTGCCAGCAGTGACAGGGAGGGTGGCTACACCTTC,CASSDREGGYTF
TRBJ1-1,TRBV18,-,TRBD1,TGTGCCAGCTCACCGACAGGGGGGACTGAAGCTTTCTTT,CASSPTGGTEAFF
TRBJ1-4,TRBV5-1,few,TRBD1,TGCGCCAGCAGCTCGAAACGACAGGGGATTGAAGCTAATGAAAAACTGTTTTTT,CASSSKRQGIEANEKLFF
TRBJ2-7,TRBV7-9,-,TRBD2,TGTGCCAGCAGCTTCGCGGGGGATACCTACGAGCAGTACTTC,CASSFAGDTYEQYF
TRBJ1-5,TRBV28,-,TRBD1,TGTGCCAGCAGCCCGGACAGGATTCAGCCCCAGCATTTT,CASSPDRIQPQHF
TRBJ2-7,TRBV6-6,-,-,TGTGCCAGCAGCAGCACAGGATACGAGCAGTACTTC,CASSSTGYEQYF
TRBJ2-7,TRBV4-1,-,TRBD2,TGCGCCAGCAGCCAACTGGGGACTAAGGACGAGCAGTACTTC,CASSQLGTKDEQYF
TRBJ2-3,TRBV11-1,-,TRBD2,TGTGCCAGCAGCTTTACTAGCGGGGGGGCGAGCGGAGCAGATACGCAGTATTTT,CASSFTSGGASGADTQYF
TRBJ2-7,TRBV6-6,-,-,TGTGCCAGCAGGGCGGGGATGAGCTCCTACGAGCAGTACTTC,CASRAGMSSYEQYF
TRBJ2-7,TRBV7-9,few,-,TGTGCCAGCAGCTTAGCATGGAGGGCCGAGCAGTACTTC,CASSLAWRAEQYF
TRBJ1-4,TRBV7-9,few,TRBD1,TGTGCCAGCAGCTTAGGGGACAGGGGAAATGAAAAACTGTTTTTT,CASSLGDRGNEKLFF
TRBJ1-2,TRBV28,-,-,TGTGCCAGCAGCCCGGTAAATATAAGGGGCGATGGCTACACCTTC,CASSPVNIRGDGYTF
TRBJ1-2,TRBV2,-,-,TGTGCCAGCAGTTCTAGTGTTCTCGGCTACACCTTC,CASSSSVLGYTF
TRBJ1-6,TRBV5-1,-,-,TGCGCCAGCAGCCCGGATGGGGGGAATCATAATTCACCCCTCCACTTT,CASSPDGGNHNSPLHF
TRBJ2-6,TRBV13,few,-,TGTGCCAGCAGCAACGGACAGAGCGTCCTGACTTTC,CASSNGQSVLTF
TRBJ2-1,TRBV9,-,TRBD2,TGTGCCAGCAGCGCGCCGCGGGAGTTGTACTACAATGAGCAGTTCTTC,CASSAPRELYYNEQFF
TRBJ1-1,TRBV4-3,once,-,TGCGCCAGCAGCCAGTGGGAGTCGGGCACTGAAGCTTTCTTT,CASSQWESGTEAFF
TRBJ1-6,TRBV6-1,-,-,TGTGCCAGCACCCCGGGGACACCCCTCCACTTT,CASTPGTPLHF
TRBJ1-2,TRBV6-1,-,TRBD1,TGTGCCAGCAGCCGCGGACAGGAAAACTATGGCTACACCTTC,CASSRGQENYGYTF
TRBJ1-6,TRBV12-5,-,TRBD1,TGTGCTAGTGGTCCCCCGGGACAGGCTTCACCCCTCCACTTT,CASGPPGQASPLHF
TRBJ2-1,TRBV15,-,-,TGTGCCACCAGCAGGGACAGTTTCTACAATGAGCAGTTCTTC,CATSRDSFYNEQFF
TRBJ2-5,TRBV7-2,-,TRBD1,TGTGCCAGCAGCTTAGTCGGGGCAGGGGGAGAGACCCAGTACTTC,CASSLVGAGGETQYF
TRBJ1-2,TRBV5-1,-,-,TGCGCCAGCAGCTTGGCATCAACGCTTGGAGGCGGCTACACCTTC,CASSLASTLGGGYTF